Presented here are 9 T cell receptor beta chains from one specimen sequenced in a study of human T cells and chemical hapten exposure. Regarding time point: patch test 2, 6 weeks after DPC sensitization. Treatment indicated: therapeutic diphenylcyclopropenone sensitization with weekly scalp DPC. TCRdb ran MiXCR on the RACE reads and lists one entry per CDR3 protein. The repertoire holds nearly 85,000 distinct CDR3 sequences, with roughly 11% as singletons. The sequenced sample was whole blood, obtained in connection with sensitization to the hapten diphenylcyclopropenone (DPC). Receptor source: a man aged 18-30 years with alopecia areata. Some clones in this sample may be carry-over from other donors' samples.

There are a few counts of this clonotype. The rearrangement links TRBV20-1 to TRBJ2-1; 10 nucleotides line up with TRBD1. Germline V lookup: CDR1 DFQATT, CDR2 SNEGSKA (reference sequence). V shed 0 bases, J shed 0 bases, and the junction held 8 bases outside the gene matches. The CDR3 consists of 18 residues. CDR3 DNA: TGCAGTGCTAGAGATTGGAAGGGACAGGGGAGCTCCTACAATGAGCAGTTCTTC. Protein product: CSARDWKGQGSSYNEQFF.

This clonotype was detected ten times or more. The rearrangement links TRBV11-2 to TRBJ2-5; 14 bases align to TRBD2. Germline assignment: CDR1 SGHAT and CDR2 FQNNGV. CDR3 size: 17 residues. With V trimmed by 0 bases and J by 5 bases, 5 bases remained unmatched. The CDR3 loop is CASSLESGLAGEETQYF. The DNA for the CDR3 is TGTGCCAGCAGCTTAGAATCGGGACTAGCGGGGGAGGAGACCCAGTACTTC.

The chain recombines TRBV28 with TRBJ1-4, with D perhaps TRBD1 (5 bases). From germline, CDR1 is MDHEN and CDR2 SYDVKM. Trimming cost V 6 bases and J 7 bases, with 12 bases left between them. This CDR3 has 13 amino acids. CDR3 sequence (DNA): TGTGCCAGCAGCCTCGCCGACAGTGAAAAACTGTTTTTT. It is translated as CASSLADSEKLFF.

The rearrangement uses TRBV27 and TRBJ1-1; the match to TRBD1 covers 7 bases. Germline-derived CDR1 and CDR2 are MNHEY and SMNVEV (reference sequence). J lost 1 base, V lost 2 bases, and 4 bases had no gene match. The CDR3 has 15 amino acids. The CDR3 loop is CASSLKGAPNTEAFF. The CDR3 DNA is TGTGCCAGCAGTTTAAAGGGGGCGCCGAACACTGAAGCTTTCTTT.

The J gene is TRBJ2-2, the V gene TRBV12-3 or TRBV12-4; TRBD2 is a possible D gene (6 bases). This CDR3 contains 14 residues. The V end lost 7 bases, the J end lost 0 bases, and 9 bases lay between the germline ends. CDR3 in DNA: TGTGCCAGCATCGGAGGGACGAACACCGGGGAGCTGTTTTTT. This codes for CASIGGTNTGELFF.

This clonotype was recorded many times. This chain joins TRBV4-1 and TRBJ1-5; D is ambiguous. The CDR3 consists of 16 residues. Trimming took 4 bases from V and 1 from J, leaving 14 bases between them. CDR1 MGHRA and CDR2 YSYEKL come from the germline V gene. The CDR3 DNA follows: TGCGCCAGCAGCCCCTCTCTGGCGAAGAGCAATCAGCCCCAGCATTTT. Translating gives CASSPSLAKSNQPQHF.

In its sample, this clonotype was seen many times. The V and J genes are TRBV7-9 and TRBJ2-7, with D perhaps TRBD1 (6 bases). Germline lookup yields CDR1 SEHNR and CDR2 FQNEAQ (reference sequence). Deletions cut 1 base from V and 2 bases from J, with 12 bases between. The CDR3 covers 15 residues. The CDR3 is CASSLEQGGTYEQYF. DNA for the CDR3: TGTGCCAGCAGCTTAGAACAGGGCGGAACCTACGAGCAGTACTTC.

This clonotype was counted between two and nine times. The chain has TRBV6-2 or TRBV6-3 and TRBJ1-2; 9 bases align to TRBD1. This CDR3 spans 16 amino acids. V lost 1 base to trimming and J lost 5 bases; unmatched junction nucleotides: 8. Germline CDR1 MNHEY, CDR2 SVGEGT. CDR3 nucleotide sequence: TGTGCCAGCAGTTACTTAGGAGGACAGGGGATTTATGGCTACACCTTC. This sequence encodes CASSYLGGQGIYGYTF.

The rearrangement links TRBV11-2 to TRBJ1-6, with no clear D. Germline V gene sequence: CDR1 SGHAT, CDR2 FQNNGV. The CDR3 runs to 14 residues. V lost 1 base and J 6 bases, leaving 7 bases between the germline ends. CDR3 in DNA: TGTGCCAGCAGCTTAGTAACCGGTAATTCACCCCTCCACTTT. Its translation: CASSLVTGNSPLHF.